This T cell receptor beta chain appears in the sequencing data of a study of T-cell memory formation after mild COVID-19. Study-level background: Largely, the TCR clusters proved donor specific. Study-wide findings and caveats: Proof of SARS-CoV-2 specificity was absent for the second-wave clones that crested on day 37.

There are a few counts of this clonotype. Its target is not known. Germline V lookup: CDR1 DFQATT, CDR2 SNEGSKA (reference sequence). This CDR3 spans 11 amino acids. The 5'RACE method, run with constant-segment primers, produced TCR alpha and TCR beta cDNA libraries (carrying sample barcodes and UMIs). TCRdb used MiXCR to reprocess the 5' RACE reads, holding one entry per CDR3 protein. The sample shows some 450,000 distinct CDR3 sequences, about 20% of them seen only once. The chain joins TRBV20-1 to TRBJ1-5, with D possibly TRBD1 on 6 matching bases. The receptor was isolated from an adult woman who had mild COVID-19 (a few samples of this study predate the infection). Cell type and time point are not known. The sequenced sample consisted of PBMCs or a T cell subset sorted from them (not recorded which). The CDR3 region is CSAQGNQPQHF. In DNA, the CDR3 is TGCAGCGCACAGGGAAATCAGCCCCAGCATTTT.